Presented here are 20 T cell receptor beta chains from one specimen sequenced in a study of Graves' ophthalmopathy and Graves' hyperthyroidism. Amplification from RNA transcripts yielded the TCR beta CDR3 regions. An initial RT-PCR round employing HTBI primers preceded a second-round multiplex PCR. MiXCR was run by TCRdb on the multiplex PCR reads, yielding one entry per CDR3 protein. The sample lists 650,000 to 900,000 distinct CDR3 sequences; 35% to 50% were seen once. The specimen was peripheral blood. The receptor source for this set is an adult man with Graves' ophthalmopathy.

The V gene is TRBV20-1, the J gene TRBJ2-7; D not certain. Trimming took 0 bases from V and 3 from J, leaving 9 bases between them. In germline, CDR1 is DFQATT, CDR2 SNEGSKA (reference sequence). The CDR3 has 13 amino acids. CDR3 region: CSAREGGDYEQYF. DNA of the CDR3: TGCAGTGCTAGAGAGGGTGGCGACTACGAGCAGTACTTC.

This sequence joins TRBV7-9 and TRBJ2-5; TRBD1 agrees at 9 bases. Per germline, CDR1 SEHNR and CDR2 FQNEAQ (reference sequence). J gave up 5 bases and V 3 bases, and 7 bases lay outside the gene matches. The CDR3 sequence is 15 residues long. As DNA, the CDR3 is TGTGCCAGCAGCTTTGAACAGGGGACAGGGGAGACCCAGTACTTC. Its translation: CASSFEQGTGETQYF.

The V and J genes are TRBV20-1 and TRBJ2-5; tentatively, D is TRBD2 (6 bases). Trimming removed 5 bases at V and 2 bases at J, with 18 bases between. Germline V gene sequence: CDR1 DFQATT, CDR2 SNEGSKA (reference sequence). This CDR3 spans 15 amino acids. CDR3 bases: TGCAGTGCTCCTACCGGACTAACCACGCAAGAGACCCAGTACTTC. This sequence encodes CSAPTGLTTQETQYF.

V usage is TRBV29-1 and J usage is TRBJ2-6; weak D call: TRBD2 (5 bases). V lost 4 bases, J lost 2 bases, and 9 bases lay in between. This CDR3 is built from 14 residues. Germline-derived CDR1 and CDR2 are SQVTM and ANQGSEA. In DNA, the CDR3 is TGCAGCGTTGTTCTGGGAGCTGGGGCCAACGTCCTGACTTTC. This sequence encodes CSVVLGAGANVLTF.

V and J are TRBV24-1 and TRBJ1-5; D possibly corresponds to TRBD1 (5 bases). The germline CDR1 and CDR2 sequences are KGHDR and SFDVKD. V lost 11 bases and J 6 bases, leaving 19 bases between the germline ends. This CDR3 region has 14 residues. CDR3 bases: TGTGCCAGCACTCCGGGGGGACCCCGTCAGCCCCAGCATTTT. It codes for CASTPGGPRQPQHF.

The chain couples TRBV6-1 to TRBJ2-5; TRBD2 matches 11 bases. The CDR3 has 19 amino acids. Germline assignment: CDR1 MNHNS and CDR2 SASEGT. The ends lost 1 base at V and 2 bases at J; junction bases unmatched: 12. CDR3 in DNA: TGTGCCAGCAGTGAAGTTAGTAGCGGGAGGGCCGTTCGGCAAGAGACCCAGTACTTC. Amino acid sequence: CASSEVSSGRAVRQETQYF.

The rearrangement uses TRBV12-3 or TRBV12-4 and TRBJ1-2; the D is unclear. This CDR3 is built from 12 residues. This chain's CDR3 is CASVWDNYGYTF. The CDR3 DNA sequence: TGTGCTAGTGTATGGGATAACTATGGCTACACCTTC.

Only a few counts were recorded for this clonotype. The V call is TRBV5-1, the J call TRBJ2-7; no firm D call. Germline CDR1 is SGHRS and CDR2 is YFSETQ. V was cut by 0 bases and J by 0 bases, with 7 bases left in between. This CDR3 has 14 amino acids. CDR3 bases: TGCGCCAGCAGCTTGGCGCCTCCCTCCTACGAGCAGTACTTC. Encoded protein: CASSLAPPSYEQYF.

J is TRBJ1-5 and V is TRBV10-3, with D unclear. The ends were cut back, 0 bases at V and 0 bases at J, with 9 bases in the middle. The CDR3 extends over 16 amino acids. Per germline, CDR1 ENHRY and CDR2 SYGVKD. Here the CDR3 reads CAISESRQNSNQPQHF. The CDR3 DNA reads TGTGCCATCAGTGAGTCGCGGCAGAATAGCAATCAGCCCCAGCATTTT.

This chain links TRBV15 with TRBJ1-1; D might be TRBD1 (6 bases). The germline gives CDR1 LNHNV, CDR2 YYDKDF (reference sequence). CDR3 length: 14 residues. Trimming removed 4 bases at V and 12 bases at J, with 21 bases between. The CDR3 sequence: CATSKSGAPTETFF. The CDR3 bases are TGTGCCACCAGCAAATCAGGGGCGCCCACCGAAACTTTCTTT.

The chain carries TRBV19 and TRBJ2-5; D gene unclear. The CDR3 is 15 residues long. The germline V and J ends were trimmed by 3 bases and 2 bases, with 13 bases remaining between them. From germline, CDR1 is LNHDA and CDR2 SQIVND (reference sequence). CDR3 in DNA: TGTGCCAGTAGTATGTGGCCACCTGGGCAAGAGACCCAGTACTTC. It specifies CASSMWPPGQETQYF.

The chain couples TRBV25-1 to TRBJ2-5, with no clear D. Germline-derived CDR1 and CDR2 are MGHDK and SYGVNS. This CDR3 has 15 amino acids. V was trimmed by 4 bases and J by 4 bases, leaving 16 bases between them. The CDR3: CASSATPPYRETQYF. In nucleotides, the CDR3 is TGTGCCAGCAGTGCAACACCCCCGTACCGAGAGACCCAGTACTTC.

On this clonotype itself: The junction departs from germline at one end; a sequencing error may be responsible. J is TRBJ2-7 and V is TRBV24-1, with 10 bases matching TRBD1. Germline CDR1 is KGHDR and CDR2 is SFDVKD. The CDR3 is 15 residues long. The CDR3 protein is CATGDPGQGEGEQYF. The CDR3 DNA sequence: TGTGCCACCGGTGACCCCGGACAGGGGGAGGGCGAGCAGTACTTC.

The V gene is TRBV29-1, the J gene TRBJ2-7; 7 positions match TRBD1. Germline V lookup: CDR1 SQVTM, CDR2 ANQGSEA. CDR3 size: 10 residues. The V segment lost 8 bases and the J segment 5 bases; nucleotides outside the gene matches: 3. The CDR3 coding sequence is TGCAGCCATGACAGGGACGAGCAGTACTTC. Its protein is CSHDRDEQYF.

Concerning this clonotype: One end of the junction varies from germline; a read error may be responsible. The gene calls are TRBV20-1 and TRBJ1-5; weak D call: TRBD1 (6 bases). Germline V CDR1 and CDR2: DFQATT, SNEGSKA (reference sequence). The CDR3 totals 16 residues. This CDR3 is CSVRDPGGRVGQPQHF. The CDR3 coding sequence is TGCAGTGTTAGAGATCCCGGGGGCAGGGTAGGGCAGCCCCAGCATTTT.

This clonotype appeared a single time. This chain connects TRBV10-3 to TRBJ1-1; unclear D gene. The V end was cut by 8 bases, the J end by 0 bases, with 10 bases between. The CDR3 loop spans 13 amino acids. The germline gives CDR1 ENHRY, CDR2 SYGVKD. CDR3 amino acids: CAIGRTMNTEAFF. The CDR3 bases are TGTGCCATCGGACGCACCATGAACACTGAAGCTTTCTTT.

A word on this clonotype: One base away lies a much larger clone, so this may be a sequencing read error. This chain joins TRBV5-1 and TRBJ2-7; D is unclear. The J call may be mistaken, given a closer DNA end match to TRBJ2-5. Germline CDR1 and CDR2: SGHRS and YFSETQ. The CDR3 has 13 amino acids. CDR3 sequence: CASGSWAQETQYF. The CDR3 nucleotides read TGCGCCAGCGGCTCTTGGGCCCAAGAGACCCAGTACTTC.

This sequence joins TRBV2 and TRBJ2-5; 12 bases match TRBD2. The V and J ends lost 7 bases and 5 bases, in that order; junction bases with no gene match: 8. The germline V gene has CDR1 SNHLY and CDR2 FYNNEI. The CDR3 totals 15 residues. The CDR3: CASTILAGGRETQYF. For the CDR3, the DNA is TGTGCCAGCACCATACTAGCGGGAGGTCGTGAGACCCAGTACTTC.

The genes are TRBV15 and TRBJ2-7; 12 bases align to TRBD2. The V gene's germline CDR1 is LNHNV and CDR2 YYDKDF (reference sequence). Unmatched junction bases numbered 12, after V lost 3 bases and J lost 9 bases. The CDR3 is 16 amino acids. CDR3 protein: CATSSLALAGGPRQYF. The DNA of the CDR3 is TGTGCCACCAGCAGCTTGGCCCTAGCGGGAGGGCCGAGGCAGTACTTC.

This clonotype was seen more than once but under ten times. The chain uses TRBV25-1 and TRBJ2-3, with TRBD2 matching over 10 bases. Germline CDR1 is MGHDK and CDR2 is SYGVNS. The V segment lost 3 bases and the J segment 4 bases; nucleotides outside the gene matches: 10. This CDR3 is 17 amino acids long. The CDR3 DNA sequence: TGTGCCAGCAGTGATCGGCTAGCGGGAGCGGCGGCAGATACGCAGTATTTT. This sequence encodes CASSDRLAGAAADTQYF.